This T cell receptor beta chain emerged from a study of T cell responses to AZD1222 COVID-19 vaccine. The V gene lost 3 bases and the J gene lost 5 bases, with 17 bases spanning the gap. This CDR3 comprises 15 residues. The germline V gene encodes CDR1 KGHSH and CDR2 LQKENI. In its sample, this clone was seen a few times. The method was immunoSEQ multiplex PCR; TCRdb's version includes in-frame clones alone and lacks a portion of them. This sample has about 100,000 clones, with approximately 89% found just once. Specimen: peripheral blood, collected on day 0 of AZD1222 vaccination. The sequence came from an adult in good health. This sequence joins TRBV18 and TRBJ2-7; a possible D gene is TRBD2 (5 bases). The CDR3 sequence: CASSPLALGVDEQYF. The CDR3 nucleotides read TGTGCCAGCTCACCCCTCGCTTTGGGAGTCGACGAGCAGTACTTC.